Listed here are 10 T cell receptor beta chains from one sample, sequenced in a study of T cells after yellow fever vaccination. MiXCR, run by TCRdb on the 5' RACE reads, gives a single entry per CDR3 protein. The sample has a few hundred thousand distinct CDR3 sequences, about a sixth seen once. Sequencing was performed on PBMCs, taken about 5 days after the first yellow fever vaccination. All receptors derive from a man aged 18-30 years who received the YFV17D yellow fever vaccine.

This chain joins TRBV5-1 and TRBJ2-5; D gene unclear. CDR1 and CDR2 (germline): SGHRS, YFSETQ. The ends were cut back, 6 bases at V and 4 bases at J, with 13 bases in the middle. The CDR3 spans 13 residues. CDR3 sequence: CASIFRPGETQYF. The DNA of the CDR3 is TGCGCCAGCATCTTCCGCCCGGGAGAGACCCAGTACTTC.

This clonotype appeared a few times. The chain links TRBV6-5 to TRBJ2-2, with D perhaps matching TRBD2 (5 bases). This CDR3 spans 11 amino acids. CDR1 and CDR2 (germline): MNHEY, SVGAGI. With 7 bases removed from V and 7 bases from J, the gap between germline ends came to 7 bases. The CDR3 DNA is TGTGCCAGCAACCGGGGCGGGGAGCTGTTTTTT. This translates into CASNRGGELFF.

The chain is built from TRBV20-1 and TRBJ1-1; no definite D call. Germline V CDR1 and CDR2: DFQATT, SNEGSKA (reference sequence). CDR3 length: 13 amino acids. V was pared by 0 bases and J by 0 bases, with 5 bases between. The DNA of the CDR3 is TGCAGTGCTAGAGAGTTCATGAACACTGAAGCTTTCTTT. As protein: CSAREFMNTEAFF.

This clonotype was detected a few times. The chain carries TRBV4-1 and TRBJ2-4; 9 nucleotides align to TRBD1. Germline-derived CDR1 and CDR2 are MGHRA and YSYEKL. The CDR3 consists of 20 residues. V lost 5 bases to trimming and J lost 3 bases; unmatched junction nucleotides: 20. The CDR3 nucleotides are TGCGCCAGCAGCTTACCACCGGGACAGGGTGTTAGGGGTGGCAAAAACATTCAGTACTTC. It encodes CASSLPPGQGVRGGKNIQYF.

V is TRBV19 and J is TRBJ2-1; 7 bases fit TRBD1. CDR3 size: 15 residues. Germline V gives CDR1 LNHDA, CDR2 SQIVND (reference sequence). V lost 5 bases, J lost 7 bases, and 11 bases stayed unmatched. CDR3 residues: CASSDPDRAWNEQFF. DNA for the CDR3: TGTGCCAGTAGTGATCCCGACAGGGCTTGGAATGAGCAGTTCTTC.

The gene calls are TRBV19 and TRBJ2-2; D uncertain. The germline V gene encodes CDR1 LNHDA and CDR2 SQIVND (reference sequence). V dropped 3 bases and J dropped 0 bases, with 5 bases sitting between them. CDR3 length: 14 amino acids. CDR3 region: CASSIPTNTGELFF. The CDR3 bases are TGTGCCAGTAGTATTCCTACGAACACCGGGGAGCTGTTTTTT.

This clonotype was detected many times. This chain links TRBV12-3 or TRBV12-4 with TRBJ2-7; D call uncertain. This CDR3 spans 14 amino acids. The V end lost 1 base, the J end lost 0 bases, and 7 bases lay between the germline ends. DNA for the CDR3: TGTGCCAGCAGTTTAGGGGGTTCCTCCTACGAGCAGTACTTC. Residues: CASSLGGSSYEQYF.

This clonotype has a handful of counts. CDR3 nucleotides: TGTGCCAGCAGTTTAAGAGTACAGGGGAGCAAAAACATTCAGTACTTC. Translated, it gives CASSLRVQGSKNIQYF. This chain uses TRBV12-3 or TRBV12-4 with TRBJ2-4; 7 positions agree with TRBD1. V gave up 2 bases and J gave up 3 bases; unmatched junction bases: 7. This CDR3 has 16 residues.

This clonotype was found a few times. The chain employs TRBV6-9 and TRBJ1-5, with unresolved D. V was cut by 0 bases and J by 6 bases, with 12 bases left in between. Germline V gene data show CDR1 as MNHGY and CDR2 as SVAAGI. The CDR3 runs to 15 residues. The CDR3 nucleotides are TGTGCCAGCAGTTATTCTCCGCCGCGGTTTCAGCCCCAGCATTTT. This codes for CASSYSPPRFQPQHF.

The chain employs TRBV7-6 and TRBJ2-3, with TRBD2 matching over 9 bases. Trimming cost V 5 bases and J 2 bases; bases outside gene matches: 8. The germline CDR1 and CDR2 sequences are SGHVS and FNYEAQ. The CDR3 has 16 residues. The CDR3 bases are TGTGCCAGCAGCCCCCATTCTAGCGGGGTCACAGATACGCAGTATTTT. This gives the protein CASSPHSSGVTDTQYF.